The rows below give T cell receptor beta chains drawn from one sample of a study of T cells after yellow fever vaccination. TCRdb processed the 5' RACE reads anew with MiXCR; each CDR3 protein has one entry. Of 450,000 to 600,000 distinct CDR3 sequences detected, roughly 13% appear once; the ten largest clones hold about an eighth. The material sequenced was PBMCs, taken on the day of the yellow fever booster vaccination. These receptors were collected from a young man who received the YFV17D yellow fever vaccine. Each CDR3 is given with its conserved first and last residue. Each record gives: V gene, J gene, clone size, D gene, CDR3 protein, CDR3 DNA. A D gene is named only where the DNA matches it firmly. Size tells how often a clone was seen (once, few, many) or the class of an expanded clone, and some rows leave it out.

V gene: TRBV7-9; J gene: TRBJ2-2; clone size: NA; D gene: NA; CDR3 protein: CASSLAPSRGTGELFF; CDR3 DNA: TGTGCCAGCAGCTTAGCGCCGAGCCGGGGCACCGGGGAGCTGTTTTTT
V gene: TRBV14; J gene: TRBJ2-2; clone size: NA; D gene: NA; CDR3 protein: CASSPLPSEDGELFF; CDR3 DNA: TGTGCCAGCAGCCCTCTCCCTAGCGAAGACGGGGAGCTGTTTTTT
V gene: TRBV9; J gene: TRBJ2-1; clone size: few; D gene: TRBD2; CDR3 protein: CASSVAPLASGSDEQFF; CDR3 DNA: TGTGCCAGCAGCGTAGCCCCCCTGGCTAGCGGGAGCGATGAGCAGTTCTTC
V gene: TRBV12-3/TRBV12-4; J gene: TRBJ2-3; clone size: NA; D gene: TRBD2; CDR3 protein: CASSPYLSGRGEDTQYF; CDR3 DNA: TGTGCCAGCAGTCCGTACCTCTCCGGTCGGGGGGAAGATACGCAGTATTTT
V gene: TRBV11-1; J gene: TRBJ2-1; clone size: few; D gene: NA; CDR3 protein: CASSSGESYNEQFF; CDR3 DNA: TGTGCCAGCAGCTCAGGGGAGTCCTACAATGAGCAGTTCTTC
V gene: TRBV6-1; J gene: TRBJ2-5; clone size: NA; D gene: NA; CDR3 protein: CASSLQGGQETQYF; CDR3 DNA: TGTGCCAGCAGTCTGCAGGGTGGGCAAGAGACCCAGTACTTC
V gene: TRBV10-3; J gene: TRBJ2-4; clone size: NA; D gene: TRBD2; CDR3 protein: CAISSGTSGFSGNIQYF; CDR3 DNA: TGTGCCATCAGCTCCGGGACTAGCGGTTTCTCGGGAAACATTCAGTACTTC
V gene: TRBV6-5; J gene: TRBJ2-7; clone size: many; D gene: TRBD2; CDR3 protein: CASSYSASGAYEQYF; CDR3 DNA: TGTGCCAGCAGTTACTCTGCTAGCGGCGCCTACGAGCAGTACTTC
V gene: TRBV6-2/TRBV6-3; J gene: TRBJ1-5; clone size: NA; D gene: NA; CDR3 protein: CASSYGGGPQPQHF; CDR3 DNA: TGTGCCAGCAGTTACGGGGGAGGACCTCAGCCCCAGCATTTT
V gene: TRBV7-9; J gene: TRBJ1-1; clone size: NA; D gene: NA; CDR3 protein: CASSQWQGLTEAFF; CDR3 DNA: TGTGCCAGCAGCCAGTGGCAGGGGTTGACTGAAGCTTTCTTT
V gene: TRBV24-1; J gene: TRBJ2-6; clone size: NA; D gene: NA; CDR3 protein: CATSVGAGANVLTF; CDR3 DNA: TGTGCCACCAGTGTCGGGGCTGGGGCCAACGTCCTGACTTTC
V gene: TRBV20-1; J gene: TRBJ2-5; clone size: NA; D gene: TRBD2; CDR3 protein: CSARPGELAGWQTQYF; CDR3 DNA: TGCAGTGCTAGACCCGGGGAACTAGCGGGGTGGCAGACCCAGTACTTC
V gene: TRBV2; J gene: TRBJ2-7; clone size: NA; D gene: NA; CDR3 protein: CASSSEGGSSYEQYF; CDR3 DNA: TGTGCCAGCAGTTCGGAGGGGGGCTCTAGCTACGAGCAGTACTTC
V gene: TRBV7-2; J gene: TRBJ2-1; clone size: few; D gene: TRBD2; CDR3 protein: CASSSVAGVPYNEQFF; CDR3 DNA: TGTGCCAGCAGCTCAGTAGCGGGAGTACCCTACAATGAGCAGTTCTTC